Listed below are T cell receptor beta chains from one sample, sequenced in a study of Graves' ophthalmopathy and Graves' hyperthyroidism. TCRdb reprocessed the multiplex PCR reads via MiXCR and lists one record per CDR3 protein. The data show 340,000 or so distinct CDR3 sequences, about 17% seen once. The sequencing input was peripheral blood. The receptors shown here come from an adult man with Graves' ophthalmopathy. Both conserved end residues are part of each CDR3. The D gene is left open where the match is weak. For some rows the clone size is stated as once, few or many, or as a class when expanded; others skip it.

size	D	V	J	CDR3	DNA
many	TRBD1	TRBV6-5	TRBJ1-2	CASNIGQGAGFYGYTF	TGTGCCAGCAATATCGGACAGGGGGCAGGTTTCTATGGCTACACCTTC
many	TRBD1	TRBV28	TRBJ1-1	CASRWDRENTEAFF	TGTGCCAGCAGATGGGACAGGGAGAACACTGAAGCTTTCTTT
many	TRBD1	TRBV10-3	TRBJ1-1	CAISDSPGQGATEAFF	TGTGCCATCAGTGACTCACCGGGACAGGGGGCGACTGAAGCTTTCTTT
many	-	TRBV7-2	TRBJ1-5	CASSLFGENQPQHF	TGTGCCAGCAGCTTATTCGGAGAGAATCAGCCCCAGCATTTT
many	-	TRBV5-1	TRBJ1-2	CASSLAGVEGYTF	TGCGCCAGCAGCTTGGCAGGGGTGGAGGGCTACACCTTC
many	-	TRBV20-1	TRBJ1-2	CSASPGGSYGYTF	TGCAGTGCTAGTCCCGGGGGTAGCTATGGCTACACCTTC
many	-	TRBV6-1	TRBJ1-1	CASRETFLNTEAFF	TGTGCCAGCAGAGAGACATTCTTGAACACTGAAGCTTTCTTT
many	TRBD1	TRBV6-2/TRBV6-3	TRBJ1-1	CASRINRDSGAFF	TGTGCCAGCAGAATCAACCGGGACAGTGGAGCTTTCTTT
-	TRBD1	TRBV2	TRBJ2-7	CASTETGGADKVYEQYF	TGTGCCAGCACTGAGACAGGGGGCGCCGATAAAGTTTACGAGCAGTACTTC
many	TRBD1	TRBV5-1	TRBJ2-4	CASSPSSPGTGKGAKNIQYF	TGCGCCAGCAGCCCCTCGAGTCCCGGGACAGGGAAGGGAGCCAAAAACATTCAGTACTTC
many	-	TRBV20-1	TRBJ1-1	CSAPNTESTEAFF	TGCAGTGCTCCTAACACAGAGAGCACTGAAGCTTTCTTT
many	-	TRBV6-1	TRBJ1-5	CASSGGYQPQHF	TGTGCCAGCAGTGGAGGTTATCAGCCCCAGCATTTT
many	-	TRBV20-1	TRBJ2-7	CSARVYLAVLSSYEQYF	TGCAGTGCTAGAGTTTACTTAGCGGTATTATCTTCCTACGAGCAGTACTTC
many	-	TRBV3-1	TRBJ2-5	CASSLTGNQYF	TGTGCCAGCAGCCTCACAGGGAACCAGTACTTC
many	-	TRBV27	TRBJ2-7	CASSSPQVSGTGEQYF	TGTGCCAGCAGTTCTCCCCAGGTTAGCGGGACAGGCGAGCAGTACTTC
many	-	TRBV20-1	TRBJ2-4	CSATSGAGSVAKNIQYF	TGCAGTGCCACGTCGGGGGCAGGGAGTGTGGCCAAAAACATTCAGTACTTC
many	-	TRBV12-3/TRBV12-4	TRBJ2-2	CASSPAAGATGELFF	TGTGCCAGCAGTCCGGCGGCAGGGGCCACCGGGGAGCTGTTTTTT
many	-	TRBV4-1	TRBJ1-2	CASSQFTGTYGYTF	TGCGCCAGCAGCCAATTTACCGGTACCTATGGCTACACCTTC
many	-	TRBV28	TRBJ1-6	CASGSSYNSPLHF	TGTGCCAGCGGTTCGTCTTATAATTCACCCCTCCACTTT
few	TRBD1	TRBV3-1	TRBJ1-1	CASGQSWDSQMNTEAFF	TGTGCCAGCGGCCAGAGCTGGGACAGCCAAATGAACACTGAAGCTTTCTTT
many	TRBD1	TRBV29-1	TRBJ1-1	CSARPQGGTEAFF	TGCAGCGCCCGGCCCCAGGGGGGCACTGAAGCTTTCTTT
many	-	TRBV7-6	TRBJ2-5	CASSFRAAIETQYF	TGTGCCAGCAGCTTTCGTGCGGCAATAGAGACCCAGTACTTC
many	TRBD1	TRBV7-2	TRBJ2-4	CASSLGQGTNIQYF	TGTGCCAGCAGCTTAGGACAGGGTACAAACATTCAGTACTTC
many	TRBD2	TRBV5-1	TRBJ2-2	CASSLETSGRMANTGELFF	TGCGCCAGCAGCTTGGAGACTAGCGGGAGGATGGCGAACACCGGGGAGCTGTTTTTT
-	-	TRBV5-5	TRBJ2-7	CASSLASRVPVEQYF	TGTGCCAGCAGCTTGGCCAGCAGGGTTCCGGTCGAGCAGTACTTC
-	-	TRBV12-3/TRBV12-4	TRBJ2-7	CASSRPTGEQYF	TGTGCCAGCAGCCGACCGACGGGTGAGCAGTACTTC
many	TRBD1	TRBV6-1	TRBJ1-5	CASRSGQGNQPQHF	TGTGCCAGCAGGTCGGGACAGGGGAATCAGCCCCAGCATTTT
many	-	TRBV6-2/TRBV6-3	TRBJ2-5	CASSYYGVTSQYF	TGTGCCAGCAGTTACTACGGGGTAACGTCCCAGTACTTC
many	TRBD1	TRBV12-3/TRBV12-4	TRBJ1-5	CASAYWRQGSNQPQHF	TGTGCCAGCGCTTATTGGAGACAGGGAAGCAATCAGCCCCAGCATTTT
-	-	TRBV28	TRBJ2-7	CASSYPDGYEQYF	TGTGCCAGCAGTTATCCGGACGGCTACGAGCAGTACTTC
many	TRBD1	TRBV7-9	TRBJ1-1	CASRMTGGDTEAFF	TGTGCCAGCAGAATGACAGGGGGGGACACTGAAGCTTTCTTT